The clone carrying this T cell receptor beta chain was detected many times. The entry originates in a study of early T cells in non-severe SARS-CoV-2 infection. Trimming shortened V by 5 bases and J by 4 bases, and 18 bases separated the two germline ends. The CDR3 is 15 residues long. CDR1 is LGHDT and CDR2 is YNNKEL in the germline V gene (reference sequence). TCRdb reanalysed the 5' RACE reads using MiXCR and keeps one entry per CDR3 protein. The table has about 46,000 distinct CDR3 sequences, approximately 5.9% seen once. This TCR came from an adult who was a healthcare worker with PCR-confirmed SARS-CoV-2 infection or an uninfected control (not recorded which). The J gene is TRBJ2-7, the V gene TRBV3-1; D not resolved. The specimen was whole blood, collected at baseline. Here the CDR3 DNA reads TGTGCCAGCAGCACCTCGTTTACTTTACCTTACGAGCAGTACTTC. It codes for CASSTSFTLPYEQYF.